The rows below give T cell receptor beta chains drawn from one sample of a study of blood T cell repertoires in COVID-19. Profiled with immunoSEQ multiplex PCR; TCRdb holds only in-frame clones, not every one. The sample gives hundreds of thousands of clones, more than 80% of which show up once; under 0.3% is in the top ten. Specimen: peripheral blood. Every receptor here comes from a woman under 30 with acute or convalescent COVID-19. Both conserved end residues are part of each CDR3. The order of the fields is CDR3 protein, V gene, clone size. The size entry is marked missing in some rows and otherwise reads once, few, many or a size class.

cdr3_aa: CASSLDQLLFSRALHF
v_call: TRBV5-5
clone_size: .

cdr3_aa: CASSTDRGLTGELFF
v_call: TRBV5-1
clone_size: .

cdr3_aa: CATSRYSSGGSYEQYF
v_call: TRBV15
clone_size: .

cdr3_aa: CASSGHLGHEKYEQYF
v_call: TRBV14
clone_size: .

cdr3_aa: CASSLTFQGVNTEAFF
v_call: TRBV7-3
clone_size: .

cdr3_aa: CASSPRLNSYEQYF
v_call: TRBV11-2
clone_size: .

cdr3_aa: CASSLDRQGFGNTIYF
v_call: TRBV7-9
clone_size: .

cdr3_aa: CASSLSDRPRYTF
v_call: TRBV28
clone_size: .

cdr3_aa: CASSLVGDFYSNQPQHF
v_call: TRBV7-8
clone_size: .

cdr3_aa: CASSIDPGNTEAFF
v_call: TRBV19
clone_size: .

cdr3_aa: CASSEWADSSYTEAFF
v_call: TRBV2
clone_size: .

cdr3_aa: CASSLRGDGTTDTQYF
v_call: TRBV5-1
clone_size: .

cdr3_aa: CASSERRDEAFF
v_call: TRBV12-3/TRBV12-4
clone_size: .

cdr3_aa: CASSFAGEGEQYF
v_call: TRBV5-8
clone_size: .

cdr3_aa: CASSYSRGGDEQFF
v_call: TRBV6-5
clone_size: .

cdr3_aa: CASSHLGGELFF
v_call: TRBV5-5
clone_size: .

cdr3_aa: CASSLPDRAEKLFF
v_call: TRBV4-2
clone_size: .

cdr3_aa: CASSLVRINTEAFF
v_call: TRBV5-5
clone_size: .

cdr3_aa: CASSVPTGPAGNEQFF
v_call: TRBV5-1
clone_size: .

cdr3_aa: CASSRDNNQPQHF
v_call: TRBV4-3
clone_size: .

cdr3_aa: CASSRGGPSTDTQYF
v_call: TRBV4-3
clone_size: once

cdr3_aa: CASSPRGHFESYNEQFF
v_call: TRBV2
clone_size: .

cdr3_aa: CASAGRRQPQHF
v_call: TRBV23-1
clone_size: .

cdr3_aa: CASSLPGQIRNQPQHF
v_call: TRBV28
clone_size: once

cdr3_aa: CASRGRGAGTQYF
v_call: TRBV5-4
clone_size: .

cdr3_aa: CASSLAMGAGQPQHF
v_call: TRBV7-6
clone_size: .

cdr3_aa: CASSSDSTDTQYF
v_call: TRBV2
clone_size: .

cdr3_aa: CASSPGQKRANTEAFF
v_call: TRBV5-4
clone_size: .

cdr3_aa: CASSSAGTGEDDTEAFF
v_call: TRBV13
clone_size: .

cdr3_aa: CASTPEGGENTEAFF
v_call: TRBV2
clone_size: .

cdr3_aa: CASSSRGMAKDYGYTF
v_call: TRBV7-8
clone_size: .

cdr3_aa: CAWSGWRGGNTIYF
v_call: TRBV30
clone_size: .

cdr3_aa: CAWSGPGQPGPQHF
v_call: TRBV30
clone_size: .

cdr3_aa: CASSQAGGQVGYTF
v_call: TRBV3-1/TRBV3-2
clone_size: .

cdr3_aa: CASSEGGGAGNEQFF
v_call: TRBV6-4
clone_size: .

cdr3_aa: CASSVAAGELFF
v_call: TRBV9
clone_size: .

cdr3_aa: CASSLGVRDGGTGELFF
v_call: TRBV13
clone_size: once

cdr3_aa: CASSLRGGYTF
v_call: TRBV12-3/TRBV12-4
clone_size: .

cdr3_aa: CASSLALPGQGASEQFF
v_call: TRBV7-6
clone_size: .

cdr3_aa: CASSFVTGGADGYTF
v_call: TRBV5-1
clone_size: .

cdr3_aa: CASSKGTGGNYGYTF
v_call: TRBV21-1
clone_size: .

cdr3_aa: CASRPTGGETQYF
v_call: TRBV5-1
clone_size: .

cdr3_aa: CASSELGPSGANVLTF
v_call: TRBV6-1
clone_size: .

cdr3_aa: CASTGRANTEAFF
v_call: TRBV2
clone_size: .

cdr3_aa: CSVGGQGTLGYGYTF
v_call: TRBV29-1
clone_size: .

cdr3_aa: CASSQDRGPYGYTF
v_call: TRBV14
clone_size: .

cdr3_aa: CASSPLQGYEQYF
v_call: TRBV18
clone_size: .

cdr3_aa: CASSIDGTGGYGYTF
v_call: TRBV19
clone_size: .

cdr3_aa: CASSLVSPGLGEKLFF
v_call: TRBV7-2
clone_size: .

cdr3_aa: CASSRKQGTNEKLFF
v_call: TRBV6-5
clone_size: .

cdr3_aa: CASSQQGANYGYTF
v_call: TRBV4-1
clone_size: few

cdr3_aa: CASTKGLAGGNPYNEQFF
v_call: TRBV2
clone_size: .